This record covers a single T cell receptor beta chain. This clonotype was counted between two and nine times. Its antigen is still unknown. The input lacks base qualities; no much larger clone sits a single base away. The germline V gene specifies SGHDT as CDR1 and YYEEEE as CDR2. Germline trimming: 4 bases from V, 8 bases from J; junction bases outside gene matches: 12. The CDR3 has 15 amino acids, counting the end cysteine and phenylalanine. Only the CDR3 part of the read is kept: 45 bases, read in frame from the first base. This entry belongs to a study of T-cell reconstitution after alpha-beta-depleted transplantation in children (dated by TCRdb to about 2016). Regarding the study in general: The study quantitatively tracked T-cell immune reconstitution after TCRalphabeta/CD19-depleted allogeneic hematopoietic cell transplantation in children using TCR repertoire profiling. General conclusions and limits of the study: In some patients, the high TCRbeta diversity seen at day 60 was put down to recipient T cells and intrathymic progenitors that had survived conditioning. The frequencies of hyperexpanded clones fell over the following months, and after one year, T-cell counts and TCRbeta diversity were mostly attributed to newly produced T cells. The apparently early recovery of alphabetaT-cell counts about two months after transplant reportedly depended on only several hundred rapidly expanded clones that came from non-depleted graft cells.

Receptor amplification or capture employed PCR. Sequencing took place on an Illumina HiSeq 2500. To normalize quantification of the TCRbeta repertoire, the TCR libraries were built with molecular barcoding that relied on unique molecular identifiers. TCRdb ran its own pipeline on the public reads, namely fastp trimming at Q25 and MiXCR clone calling, and kept in-frame beta chains. Entries are consolidated by CDR3 protein sequence, retaining the most common genes and DNA. The sample records some 440,000 distinct CDR3 sequences, around 16% of which are singletons. The ten largest clonotypes hold 25% to 30% of the sample. The intended sense of this specimen's treatment or condition label: allogeneic hematopoietic cell transplantation with graft depleted of TCRalphabeta T cells and CD19 B cells. Transplant recipients were children who received TCRalphabeta/CD19-depleted allogeneic hematopoietic cell grafts.

Material: PBMCs, mostly from graft donor cells, obtained 360 days after TCRalphabeta/CD19-depleted stem cell transplant. The receptor comes from a boy younger than two who had a stem cell transplant for Wiskott-Aldrich syndrome, so the T cells may come from the graft donor. The chain joins TRBV5-6 to TRBJ1-2; TRBD1 lines up with 9 middle nucleotides. The CDR3 region has the sequence CASSQPGYRGQGYTF. The DNA sequence is as follows: TGTGCCAGCAGCCAACCGGGCTACAGGGGGCAGGGCTACACCTTC.